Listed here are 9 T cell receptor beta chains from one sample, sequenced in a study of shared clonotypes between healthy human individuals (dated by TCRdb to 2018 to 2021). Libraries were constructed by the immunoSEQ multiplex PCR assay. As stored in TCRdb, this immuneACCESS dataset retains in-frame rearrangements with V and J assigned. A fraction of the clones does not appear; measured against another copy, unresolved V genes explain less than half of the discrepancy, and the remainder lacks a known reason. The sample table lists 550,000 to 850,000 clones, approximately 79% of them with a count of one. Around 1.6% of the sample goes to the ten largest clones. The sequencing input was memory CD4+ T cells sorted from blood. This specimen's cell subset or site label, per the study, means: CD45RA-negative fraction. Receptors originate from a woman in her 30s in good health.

CDR3 residues: CAWSPGTGINYGYTF. In DNA form, the CDR3 reads TGTGCCTGGTCACCAGGGACAGGGATTAACTATGGCTACACCTTC. J is TRBJ1-2 and V is TRBV30, with TRBD1 matching 9 bases. The CDR3 consists of 15 residues. The germline gives CDR1 GTSNPN, CDR2 SVGIG (reference sequence). V lost 5 bases to trimming and J lost 1 base; unmatched junction nucleotides: 8.

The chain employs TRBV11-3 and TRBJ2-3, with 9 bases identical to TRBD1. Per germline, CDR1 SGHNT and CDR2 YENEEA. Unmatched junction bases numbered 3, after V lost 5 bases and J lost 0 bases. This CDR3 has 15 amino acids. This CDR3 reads CASSKGTGSTDTQYF. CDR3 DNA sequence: TGTGCCAGCAGCAAAGGGACAGGGAGCACAGATACGCAGTATTTT. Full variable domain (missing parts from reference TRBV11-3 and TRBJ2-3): EAGVVQSPRYKIIEKKQPVAFWCNPISGHNTLYWYLQNLGQGPELLIRYENEEAVDDSQLPKDRFSAERLKGVDSTLKIQPAELGDSAVYLCASSKGTGSTDTQYFGPGTRLTVL.

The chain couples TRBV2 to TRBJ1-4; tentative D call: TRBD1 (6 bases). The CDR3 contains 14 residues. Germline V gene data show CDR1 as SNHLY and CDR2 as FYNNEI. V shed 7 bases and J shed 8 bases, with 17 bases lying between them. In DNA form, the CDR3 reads TGTGCCAGCACCCGACAGGCTCGCGGGGAAAAACTGTTTTTT. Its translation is CASTRQARGEKLFF.

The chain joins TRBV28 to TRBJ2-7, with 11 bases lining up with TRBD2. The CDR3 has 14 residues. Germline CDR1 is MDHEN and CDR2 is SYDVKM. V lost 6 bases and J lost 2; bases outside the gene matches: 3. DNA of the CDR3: TGTGCCAGCAGCCGACTAGCGGGAACCTACGAGCAGTACTTC. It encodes CASSRLAGTYEQYF.

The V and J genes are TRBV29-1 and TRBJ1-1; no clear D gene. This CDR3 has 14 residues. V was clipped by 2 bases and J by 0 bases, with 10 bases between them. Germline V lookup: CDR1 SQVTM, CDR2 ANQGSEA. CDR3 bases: TGCAGCGTTGAATGGGAACCCATGAACACTGAAGCTTTCTTT. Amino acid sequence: CSVEWEPMNTEAFF.

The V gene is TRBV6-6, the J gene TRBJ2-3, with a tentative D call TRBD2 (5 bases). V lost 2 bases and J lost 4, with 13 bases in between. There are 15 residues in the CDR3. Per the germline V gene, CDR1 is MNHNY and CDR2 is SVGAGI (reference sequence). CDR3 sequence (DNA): TGTGCCAGCAGTTACGCGGGTCTACACGCAGATACGCAGTATTTT. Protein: CASSYAGLHADTQYF.

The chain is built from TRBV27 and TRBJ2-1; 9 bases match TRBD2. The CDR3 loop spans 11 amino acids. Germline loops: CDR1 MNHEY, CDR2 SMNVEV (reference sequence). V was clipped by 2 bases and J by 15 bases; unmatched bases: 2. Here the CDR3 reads CASSLAGGLFF. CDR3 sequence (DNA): TGTGCCAGCAGTTTAGCGGGAGGGTTGTTCTTC.

In DNA form, the CDR3 reads TGTGCCAGCTTTAGTAGCGGGAGTTACGAGCAGTACTTC. Translation gives CASFSSGSYEQYF. V usage is TRBV28 and J usage is TRBJ2-7; 9 bases are a match to TRBD2. Trimming at V came to 8 bases and at J to 4 bases, leaving 6 bases not matched to a gene. The CDR3 length is 13 residues. CDR1 is MDHEN and CDR2 is SYDVKM in the germline V gene.

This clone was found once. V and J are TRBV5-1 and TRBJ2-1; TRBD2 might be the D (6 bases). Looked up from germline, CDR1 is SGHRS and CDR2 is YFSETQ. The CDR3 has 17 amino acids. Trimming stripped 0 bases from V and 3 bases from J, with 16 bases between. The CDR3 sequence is CASSLEGTLADYNEQFF. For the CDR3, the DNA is TGCGCCAGCAGCTTGGAAGGCACCTTAGCGGACTACAATGAGCAGTTCTTC.